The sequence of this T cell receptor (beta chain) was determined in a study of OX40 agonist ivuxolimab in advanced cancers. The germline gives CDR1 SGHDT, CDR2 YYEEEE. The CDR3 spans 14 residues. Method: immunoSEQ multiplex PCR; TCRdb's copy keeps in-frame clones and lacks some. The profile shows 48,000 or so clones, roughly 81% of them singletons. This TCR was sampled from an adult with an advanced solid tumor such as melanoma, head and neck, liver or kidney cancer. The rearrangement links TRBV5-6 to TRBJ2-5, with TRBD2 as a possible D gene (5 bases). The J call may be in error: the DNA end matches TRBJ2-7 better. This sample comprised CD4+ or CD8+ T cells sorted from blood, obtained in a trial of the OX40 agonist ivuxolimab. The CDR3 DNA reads TGTGCCAGCAGCCCTCCCGCGGGTGCCTACGAGCAGTACTTC. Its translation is CASSPPAGAYEQYF.